Following are 22 T cell receptor beta chains from one sample sequenced in a study of shared clonotypes between healthy human individuals. Produced via immunoSEQ multiplex PCR; TCRdb's table is partial and in-frame only. The table has some 530,000 clones, about 84% seen once. Material for sequencing was PBMCs. The receptor source for this set is a woman in her forties in good health. Some clones in this sample may be carry-over from other donors' samples.

V and J are TRBV28 and TRBJ1-2; TRBD1 matches at 10 bases. V shed 5 bases and J 7 bases; nucleotides not matched to a gene: 7. The CDR3 length is 14 residues. CDR1 and CDR2 from the germline V gene are MDHEN and SYDVKM. The CDR3 sequence: CASSRQGARIGYTF. CDR3 DNA sequence: TGTGCCAGCAGTCGACAGGGGGCGCGAATTGGCTACACCTTC.

This clone showed up just once. The genes are TRBV30 and TRBJ2-2, with D perhaps given as TRBD1 or TRBD2 (5 bases each). The length of the CDR3 is 17 residues. Germline CDR1 reads GTSNPN; CDR2 reads SVGIG (reference sequence). The V end was cut by 0 bases, the J end by 7 bases, with 21 bases between. The CDR3 nucleotides read TGTGCCTGGAGTGTTGCCGGGGCGGTGGCGAGGGTCGGGGAGCTGTTTTTT. As protein: CAWSVAGAVARVGELFF.

This clone was found a few times. The chain couples TRBV6-6 to TRBJ2-7, with D maybe TRBD2 (6 bases). CDR3 size: 14 residues. Germline assignment: CDR1 MNHNY and CDR2 SVGAGI (reference sequence). The V end was cut by 6 bases, the J end by 4 bases, with 16 bases between. In nucleotides, the CDR3 is TGTGCCAGCAGCTGGGGAGGAGGTAGTTACGAGCAGTACTTC. As protein: CASSWGGGSYEQYF.

V is TRBV13 and J is TRBJ2-7; 7 bases match TRBD1. Germline V gene lookup returns CDR1 PRHDT and CDR2 FYEKMQ (reference sequence). The CDR3 runs 15 residues. Trimming took 5 bases from V and 3 from J; bases not matched to a gene: 10. CDR3 amino acids: CASSQTRTGNYEQYF. The CDR3 DNA reads as TGTGCCAGCAGCCAGACACGGACAGGAAACTACGAGCAGTACTTC.

The chain links TRBV11-2 to TRBJ2-7, with 11 bases that match TRBD2. The CDR3 runs to 15 residues. J was trimmed by 1 base and V by 5 bases; bases with no gene match: 4. The V gene's germline CDR1 is SGHAT and CDR2 FQNNGV. CDR3: CASSLLAGASYEQYF. CDR3 DNA: TGTGCCAGCAGCCTACTAGCGGGGGCTTCCTACGAGCAGTACTTC. Based on the CDR3 plus reference TRBV11-2 and TRBJ2-7, the full variable domain is EAGVAQSPRYKIIEKRQSVAFWCNPISGHATLYWYQQILGQGPKLLIQFQNNGVVDDSQLPKDRFSAERLKGVDSTLKIQPAKLEDSAVYLCASSLLAGASYEQYFGPGTRLTVT.

The V and J genes are TRBV25-1 and TRBJ2-7, with D perhaps matching TRBD2 (5 bases). Deletions cut 1 base from V and 0 bases from J, with 10 bases between. CDR1 and CDR2 (germline): MGHDK, SYGVNS. The CDR3 spans 15 residues. The CDR3 is CASSEWETISYEQYF. For the CDR3, the DNA is TGTGCCAGCAGTGAATGGGAGACGATCTCCTACGAGCAGTACTTC.

The chain recombines TRBV7-8 with TRBJ2-3; D gene unclear. V lost 5 bases and J 0 bases, leaving 15 bases between the germline ends. CDR1 and CDR2 (germline): SGHVS, FQNEAQ. The CDR3 loop spans 16 amino acids. The CDR3 DNA sequence: TGTGCCAGCAGCGTCGGACCGTCTGGGAGCACAGATACGCAGTATTTT. Amino acid sequence: CASSVGPSGSTDTQYF.

This clone was detected only once. One base separates it from a far larger clone, so it is likely a read error. The J gene is TRBJ1-2, the V gene TRBV30; D uncertain. The CDR3 covers 12 residues. Germline values: CDR1 GTSNPN, CDR2 SVGIG (reference sequence). CDR3 nucleotides: TGTGCCCGGAGTCGACCGACCTATGGCTACACCTTC. It yields the protein CARSRPTYGYTF.

Note on this clone: With only one base between it and a far larger clone, this is likely a read error. Other nucleotide sequences in the sample specify the same CDR3. V and J are TRBV30 and TRBJ1-5; D is possibly TRBD1 (6 bases). Germline CDR1 reads GTSNPN; CDR2 reads SVGIG (reference sequence). The CDR3 totals 13 residues. The CDR3 is CAWSTGQNQPQHF. The CDR3 DNA follows: TGTGCATGGAGCACCGGACAGAATCAGCCCCAGCATTTT.

Details on this clone: This likely traces to a read error, being one base from a far larger clone. The V gene is TRBV25-1, the J gene TRBJ1-2; 7 bases match TRBD1. The CDR3 length is 14 residues. The V gene's germline CDR1 is MGHDK and CDR2 SYGVNS. The CDR3 DNA is TGTGCCAACAGTGCAGGGACAGACCACTATGGCTACACCTTC. It encodes CANSAGTDHYGYTF.

The gene calls are TRBV27 and TRBJ1-2; 9 bases align to TRBD1. CDR3 length: 14 amino acids. Per the germline V gene, CDR1 is MNHEY and CDR2 is SMNVEV (reference sequence). Losses at the gene ends were 5 bases for V and 2 bases for J; bases not matched to a gene: 3. In DNA form, the CDR3 reads TGTGCCAGCAGTACCGGACAGGGGAACTATGGCTACACCTTC. This sequence encodes CASSTGQGNYGYTF.

The rearrangement links TRBV27 to TRBJ2-5, with D hard to call. The CDR3 length is 13 residues. CDR1 and CDR2 (germline): MNHEY, SMNVEV (reference sequence). Trimming removed 4 bases from V and 4 bases from J, with 10 bases in between. The CDR3 sequence is CASSSLATETQYF. The CDR3 nucleotides are TGTGCCAGCAGTTCACTGGCGACAGAGACCCAGTACTTC.

Points on this clone: The same CDR3 also results from other DNA sequences found in this sample. This chain connects TRBV27 to TRBJ2-7; TRBD2 matches 9 bases. CDR1 is MNHEY, CDR2 SMNVEV, per germline (reference sequence). The junction had 1 base not matched to a gene; V was cut back by 0 bases and J by 4 bases. The length of the CDR3 is 14 residues. The CDR3 loop is CASSLSSGSYEQYF. The DNA of the CDR3 is TGTGCCAGCAGTTTATCTAGCGGGAGTTACGAGCAGTACTTC.

A note on this clone: A read error likely explains this, since a far larger clone differs by one base. The chain couples TRBV11-2 to TRBJ2-5; no definite D call. The CDR3 loop spans 14 amino acids. Germline loops: CDR1 SGHAT, CDR2 FQNNGV. Written as DNA, the CDR3 is TGTGTCAGCAGTTCTGTACCCCACCAAGAGACCCAGTACTTC. It yields the protein CVSSSVPHQETQYF.

With regard to this clone: The likely explanation is a read error, given a far larger clone one base away. Other DNA sequences within the sample encode an identical CDR3. The J gene is TRBJ2-4, the V gene TRBV27, with 8 bases identical to TRBD1. This CDR3 is built from 17 residues. CDR1 is MNHEY, CDR2 SMNVEV, per germline (reference sequence). The chain's CDR3 is CASSPRTGRLAKNIQYF. In nucleotides, the CDR3 is TGTGCCAGCAGTCCGCGGACAGGGAGGCTAGCCAAAAATATTCAGTACTTC.

The chain uses TRBV29-1 and TRBJ2-5; 9 bases are a match to TRBD2. Trimming took 6 bases from V and 4 from J; bases not matched to a gene: 9. This CDR3 is built from 14 residues. Germline V gene lookup returns CDR1 SQVTM and CDR2 ANQGSEA. The CDR3 bases are TGCAGCGTACGGAAAGCGGGAGGACCAGAGACCCAGTACTTC. The encoded protein is CSVRKAGGPETQYF.

The rearrangement uses TRBV6-1 and TRBJ2-2; D is unresolved. Looked up from germline, CDR1 is MNHNS and CDR2 is SASEGT. This CDR3 comprises 14 residues. The V and J ends lost 8 bases and 0 bases respectively, with 10 bases between them. CDR3: CASLPAPNTGELFF. CDR3 in DNA: TGTGCCAGCCTCCCGGCCCCGAACACCGGGGAGCTGTTTTTT.

This chain joins TRBV7-2 and TRBJ2-1, with 11 bases identical to TRBD2. Germline loops: CDR1 SGHTA, CDR2 FQGNSA. The CDR3 loop spans 18 amino acids. V lost 6 bases and J lost 0; bases outside the gene matches: 10. CDR3 loop: CASRAGTSGSSSYNEQFF. CDR3 sequence (DNA): TGTGCCAGCAGGGCCGGGACTAGCGGAAGTAGCTCCTACAATGAGCAGTTCTTC.

In its sample, this clone was seen once. The V call is TRBV5-6, the J call TRBJ2-5; TRBD1 agrees at 8 bases. V was clipped by 4 bases and J by 4 bases; unmatched bases: 6. CDR3 length equals 14 residues. Per germline, CDR1 SGHDT and CDR2 YYEEEE. In nucleotides, the CDR3 is TGTGCCAGCAGCCCTTGGGACAGGAGAGAGACCCAGTACTTC. Residues: CASSPWDRRETQYF.

The chain employs TRBV27 and TRBJ2-7; D not certain. V was cut by 5 bases and J by 8 bases, with 10 bases left in between. CDR3 length: 11 residues. Looked up from germline, CDR1 is MNHEY and CDR2 is SMNVEV (reference sequence). CDR3 protein: CASSPGTQQYF. Here the CDR3 DNA reads TGTGCCAGCAGTCCCGGTACTCAGCAGTACTTC.

For this clone: A read error is the likely source, as a far larger clone sits one nucleotide away. Different DNA sequences within this sample yield the same CDR3. The chain has TRBV4-1 and TRBJ2-7; maybe TRBD2 (6 bases). The germline V gene has CDR1 MGHRA and CDR2 YSYEKL. CDR3 length equals 17 residues. In nucleotides, the CDR3 is TGCGCCAGCAGCCAGGGAGTCGTCGGGGGACGCTCCTACGAGCAGTACTTT. It specifies CASSQGVVGGRSYEQYF.

The V call is TRBV7-2, the J call TRBJ1-1; 7 nucleotides line up with TRBD1. Trimming removed 4 bases from V and 1 base from J; junction bases left unmatched: 0. The germline V gene has CDR1 SGHTA and CDR2 FQGNSA. This CDR3 has 13 residues. CDR3 coding DNA: TGTGCCAGCAGCTGGACAGGGAACACTGAAGCTTTCTTT. As protein: CASSWTGNTEAFF.